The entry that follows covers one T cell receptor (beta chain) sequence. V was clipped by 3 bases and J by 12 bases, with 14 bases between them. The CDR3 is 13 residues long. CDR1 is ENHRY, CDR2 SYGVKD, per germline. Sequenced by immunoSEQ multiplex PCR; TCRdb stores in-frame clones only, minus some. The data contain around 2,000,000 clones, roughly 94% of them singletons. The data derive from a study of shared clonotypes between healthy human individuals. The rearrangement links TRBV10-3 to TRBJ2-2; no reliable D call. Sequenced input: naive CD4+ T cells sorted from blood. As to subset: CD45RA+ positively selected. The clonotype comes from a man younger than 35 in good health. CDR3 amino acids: CAISDGERLKLFF. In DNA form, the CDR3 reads TGTGCCATCAGTGACGGTGAACGATTGAAGCTGTTTTTT.